The 31 T cell receptor beta chains listed next were all sequenced from one sample in a study of CD8 T cells in Susac syndrome. RNA amounts of roughly 0.45 to 1 ug underwent reverse transcription with random hexamers. Each CDR3 protein is one row after TCRdb ran MiXCR on the immunoSEQ multiplex PCR reads. The profile covers about 94,000 distinct CDR3 sequences, with roughly 94% appearing a single time and over 0.3% taken by the ten largest. Sequences were obtained from CD4+ T cells from PBMCs. Receptors were obtained from a human donor with Susac syndrome.

The chain is built from TRBV20-1 and TRBJ2-5; D is ambiguous. The CDR3 spans 14 residues. The germline V gene encodes CDR1 DFQATT and CDR2 SNEGSKA (reference sequence). V lost 3 bases and J lost 4, with 15 bases in between. The CDR3 DNA follows: TGCAGTGCTAGCCCTAGGACCCACGGAGAGACCCAGTACTTC. It codes for CSASPRTHGETQYF.

The V and J genes are TRBV12-3 or TRBV12-4 and TRBJ2-6; no firm D call. This CDR3 spans 15 amino acids. With 6 bases removed from V and 1 base from J, the gap between germline ends came to 10 bases. The CDR3 region is CASSPDGSGANVLTF. The CDR3 region has the DNA TGTGCCAGCAGCCCCGACGGTTCTGGGGCCAACGTCCTGACTTTC.

The J gene is TRBJ1-4, the V gene TRBV5-6; D is unresolved. The CDR3 has 14 amino acids. The germline V and J ends were trimmed by 3 bases and 8 bases, with 14 bases remaining between them. From germline, CDR1 is SGHDT and CDR2 YYEEEE. DNA for the CDR3: TGTGCCAGCAGCTCCGGGAGTCCCGGGGAAAAACTGTTTTTT. Its translation is CASSSGSPGEKLFF.

The rearrangement joins TRBV5-6 to TRBJ1-1, with 12 bases aligning to TRBD1. This CDR3 spans 16 amino acids. Trimming removed 3 bases from V and 0 bases from J; junction bases left unmatched: 3. Germline V lookup: CDR1 SGHDT, CDR2 YYEEEE. The CDR3 protein is CASSWGQGAMNTEAFF. The CDR3 DNA reads TGTGCCAGCAGCTGGGGACAGGGGGCCATGAACACTGAAGCTTTCTTT.

V gene TRBV2 combines with J gene TRBJ2-4; TRBD1 matches 8 bases. V lost 2 bases and J lost 13; bases outside the gene matches: 10. The CDR3 is made up of 14 amino acids. CDR1 and CDR2 (germline): SNHLY, FYNNEI. The CDR3 here is CASSEPGQASVQYF. The CDR3 nucleotides are TGTGCCAGCAGTGAACCGGGACAGGCCTCGGTCCAGTACTTC.

The genes are TRBV6-5 and TRBJ2-2, with TRBD1 matching 8 bases. There are 15 residues in the CDR3. V was pared by 7 bases and J by 5 bases, with 9 bases of the junction left unmatched. The V gene's germline CDR1 is MNHEY and CDR2 SVGAGI. CDR3: CASTPGQVYTGELFF. The CDR3 DNA is TGTGCCAGCACCCCGGGACAGGTTTATACCGGGGAGCTGTTTTTT.

The chain is built from TRBV30 and TRBJ1-1; D uncertain. V was trimmed by 2 bases and J by 0 bases, leaving 13 bases between them. Germline V gives CDR1 GTSNPN, CDR2 SVGIG (reference sequence). This CDR3 has 15 residues. CDR3 nucleotides: TGTGCCTGGAGTCCACGTCCCTCGATGAACACTGAAGCTTTCTTT. This encodes CAWSPRPSMNTEAFF. Based on the CDR3 plus reference TRBV30 and TRBJ1-1, the full variable domain is SQTIHQWPATLVQPVGSPLSLECTVEGTSNPNLYWYRQAAGRGLQLLFYSVGIGQISSEVPQNLSASRPQDRQFILSSKKLLLSDSGFYLCAWSPRPSMNTEAFFGQGTRLTVV.

The V gene is TRBV14, the J gene TRBJ2-2; D gene ambiguous. CDR1 is SGHDN, CDR2 FVKESK, per germline. CDR3 length: 15 amino acids. With 1 base removed from V and 1 base from J, the gap between germline ends came to 7 bases. The DNA of the CDR3 is TGTGCCAGCAGCCAAGTTTTGGGGAACACCGGGGAGCTGTTTTTT. It translates to CASSQVLGNTGELFF.

This chain uses TRBV20-1 with TRBJ2-1, with D unclear. The CDR3 runs to 14 residues. V shed 3 bases and J shed 3 bases, with 12 bases lying between them. Germline CDR1 is DFQATT and CDR2 is SNEGSKA (reference sequence). DNA for the CDR3: TGCAGTGCTAGGGGGTGGCGGAACTACAATGAGCAGTTCTTC. This codes for CSARGWRNYNEQFF.

This chain connects TRBV30 to TRBJ1-2; D is unclear. The V gene's germline CDR1 is GTSNPN and CDR2 SVGIG (reference sequence). The CDR3 totals 13 residues. The V end lost 0 bases, the J end lost 4 bases, and 9 bases lay between the germline ends. The CDR3 loop is CAWSVESFYGYTF. For the CDR3, the DNA is TGTGCCTGGAGTGTAGAGAGTTTCTATGGCTACACCTTC.

This clonotype appeared once. CDR3 coding DNA: TGTGCCTGGAGCCGGGACAATCAGCCCCAGCATTTT. Amino acids: CAWSRDNQPQHF. The chain couples TRBV30 to TRBJ1-5; D remains unclear. Looked up from germline, CDR1 is GTSNPN and CDR2 is SVGIG (reference sequence). With 3 bases removed from V and 3 bases from J, the gap between germline ends came to 6 bases. The CDR3 covers 12 residues. Looking up the rest from reference TRBV30 and TRBJ1-5 gives the full variable domain: SQTIHQWPATLVQPVGSPLSLECTVEGTSNPNLYWYRQAAGRGLQLLFYSVGIGQISSEVPQNLSASRPQDRQFILSSKKLLLSDSGFYLCAWSRDNQPQHFGDGTRLSIL.

The sample holds one count of this clonotype. This sequence joins TRBV7-9 and TRBJ2-3; D remains unclear. The CDR3 sequence is 16 residues long. Trimming cost V 5 bases and J 6 bases, with 21 bases left between them. Per germline, CDR1 SEHNR and CDR2 FQNEAQ (reference sequence). The CDR3 reads CASSPPFRVALDTQYF. The CDR3 nucleotides read TGTGCCAGCAGCCCCCCCTTCCGGGTGGCTCTGGATACGCAGTATTTT. The variable domain in full, with the rest retrieved from reference TRBV7-9 and TRBJ2-3, is DTGVSQNPRHKITKRGQNVTFRCDPISEHNRLYWYRQTLGQGPEFLTYFQNEAQLEKSRLLSDRFSAERPKGSFSTLEIQRTEQGDSAMYLCASSPPFRVALDTQYFGPGTRLTVL.

This chain links TRBV6-5 with TRBJ1-2, with 10 positions matching TRBD1. The CDR3 spans 15 residues. Germline V gives CDR1 MNHEY, CDR2 SVGAGI. V was clipped by 2 bases and J by 6 bases; unmatched bases: 6. The CDR3 coding sequence is TGTGCCAGCAGTTACGTCGGGACAGGGGTCCATGGCTACACCTTC. This gives the protein CASSYVGTGVHGYTF.

V gene TRBV29-1 combines with J gene TRBJ2-5; the D is unclear. The CDR3 spans 12 residues. Germline V gene sequence: CDR1 SQVTM, CDR2 ANQGSEA. Trimming stripped 1 base from V and 0 bases from J, with 3 bases between. CDR3 sequence: CSVEAYQETQYF. The CDR3 coding sequence is TGCAGCGTTGAAGCTTACCAAGAGACCCAGTACTTC.

A word on this clonotype: Here the CDR3 omits its conserved ending phenylalanine or tryptophan, so a read error is the likely source. V gene TRBV15 combines with J gene TRBJ2-5; D might be TRBD1 (6 bases). V shed 5 bases and J shed 5 bases, with 21 bases lying between them. There are 16 residues in the CDR3. Germline V gene sequence: CDR1 LNHNV, CDR2 YYDKDF (reference sequence). CDR3 in DNA: TGTGCCACCAGCGCGCCAGTCCAGGGGAATGCGGAGACCCAGTACTTG. It encodes CATSAPVQGNAETQYL.

As concerns this clonotype: Here the CDR3 omits its conserved ending phenylalanine or tryptophan, so a read error is the likely source. No DNA is shown, since the ends of the CDR3 on it are uncertain; the CDR3 is the one TCRdb lists. The chain carries TRBV5-6 and TRBJ1-2. The CDR3 is made up of 10 amino acids, end residues included. Germline V gives CDR1 SGHDT, CDR2 YYEEEE. CDR3 loop: CASSWDSRQV.

The chain uses TRBV28 and TRBJ1-6; D is ambiguous. Germline CDR1 MDHEN, CDR2 SYDVKM. The ends were cut back, 6 bases at V and 4 bases at J, with 7 bases in the middle. The CDR3 sequence is 13 residues long. CDR3: CASRGGYNSPLHF. In DNA form, the CDR3 reads TGTGCCAGCAGGGGAGGTTATAATTCACCCCTCCACTTT. Combining the CDR3 with reference TRBV28 and TRBJ1-6 gives the whole variable domain DVKVTQSSRYLVKRTGEKVFLECVQDMDHENMFWYRQDPGLGLRLIYFSYDVKMKEKGDIPEGYSVSREKKERFSLILESASTNQTSMYLCASRGGYNSPLHFGNGTRLTVT.

This rearrangement joins TRBV4-2 to TRBJ1-1, with 9 bases that match TRBD1. The CDR3 has 16 residues. The V segment lost 0 bases and the J segment 5 bases; nucleotides outside the gene matches: 7. Germline assignment: CDR1 LGHNA and CDR2 YNFKEQ. The CDR3 DNA sequence: TGTGCCAGCAGCCAAGAGCCACGGACAGGGGTTACTGAAGCTTTCTTT. Residues: CASSQEPRTGVTEAFF.

This chain uses TRBV14 with TRBJ1-1, with 8 bases aligning to TRBD1. Germline values: CDR1 SGHDN, CDR2 FVKESK. J lost 3 bases, V lost 7 bases, and 7 bases had no gene match. The CDR3 consists of 14 residues. CDR3 protein: CASTRTGLHTEAFF. In nucleotides, the CDR3 is TGTGCCAGCACCCGGACAGGGCTTCACACTGAAGCTTTCTTT.

V gene TRBV20-1 combines with J gene TRBJ1-2; no reliable D call. The germline V gene encodes CDR1 DFQATT and CDR2 SNEGSKA (reference sequence). There are 12 residues in the CDR3. With 1 base removed from V and 4 bases from J, the gap between germline ends came to 7 bases. CDR3 amino acids: CSARVPGYGYTF. The CDR3 coding sequence is TGCAGTGCTAGAGTCCCCGGCTATGGCTACACCTTC.

This rearrangement joins TRBV6-6 to TRBJ2-3, with unresolved D. This CDR3 is built from 14 residues. Germline V gene sequence: CDR1 MNHNY, CDR2 SVGAGI (reference sequence). The CDR3 is CATEDLRSGDTQYF. CDR3 coding DNA: TGTGCTACAGAAGACCTCCGGTCGGGAGATACGCAGTATTTT.

This sequence joins TRBV12-3 or TRBV12-4 and TRBJ2-7, with a weak D call TRBD2 (8 bases). Trimming removed 6 bases at V and 5 bases at J, with 20 bases between. The CDR3 is made up of 15 amino acids. The CDR3 reads CASSQAGDSSDEQYF. In nucleotides, the CDR3 is TGTGCCAGCAGCCAAGCGGGGGACAGTAGCGACGAGCAGTACTTC.

The CDR3 region has the DNA TGTGCCAGTAGTATGGGGCGGACGGATCAGCCCCAGCATTTT. It codes for CASSMGRTDQPQHF. The V call is TRBV19, the J call TRBJ1-5; a possible D gene is TRBD1 (5 bases). CDR3 length: 14 residues. The V and J ends lost 3 bases and 5 bases respectively, with 11 bases between them. Germline V gene sequence: CDR1 LNHDA, CDR2 SQIVND (reference sequence).

The chain joins TRBV28 to TRBJ2-7; D gene uncertain. CDR1 is MDHEN, CDR2 SYDVKM, per germline. This CDR3 is 12 amino acids long. V dropped 1 base and J dropped 7 bases, with 8 bases sitting between them. CDR3: CASSLSPWEQYF. The CDR3, as DNA: TGTGCCAGCAGTTTATCTCCGTGGGAGCAGTACTTC.

V is TRBV5-8 and J is TRBJ1-2, with D possibly being TRBD1 (6 bases). Trimming left V 3 bases short and J 4 bases short, with 13 bases between. This CDR3 has 14 amino acids. Per the germline V gene, CDR1 is SGHTS and CDR2 is YDEGEE. The DNA for the CDR3 is TGTGCCAGCAGCTCAACAGGGTTGCTCTATGGCTACACCTTC. This translates into CASSSTGLLYGYTF.

The rearrangement links TRBV3-1 to TRBJ2-7; 12 bases align to TRBD1. The CDR3 runs to 17 residues. Germline CDR1 reads LGHDT; CDR2 reads YNNKEL (reference sequence). V was pared by 3 bases and J by 6 bases, with 12 bases of the junction left unmatched. For the CDR3, the DNA is TGTGCCAGCAGCCATAATGGGGCGGGACAGGGGGCAACCGAGCAGTACTTC. Its protein is CASSHNGAGQGATEQYF.

The V gene is TRBV29-1, the J gene TRBJ2-3, with 8 bases aligning to TRBD2. The trim removed 5 bases at V and 10 bases at J, leaving 11 bases unmatched. The CDR3 runs 13 residues. Germline CDR1 reads SQVTM; CDR2 reads ANQGSEA. The CDR3 DNA reads as TGCAGCGTTCGAGCGGGGGCCCCGGGGTCGCAGTATTTT. Its translation is CSVRAGAPGSQYF.

The chain links TRBV7-9 to TRBJ1-1, with a weak D call TRBD1 (6 bases). This CDR3 is built from 14 residues. Germline-derived CDR1 and CDR2 are SEHNR and FQNEAQ (reference sequence). V was pared by 4 bases and J by 6 bases, with 15 bases between. The CDR3 sequence is CASSSQGYVSEAFF. In nucleotides, the CDR3 is TGTGCCAGCAGCTCACAGGGTTATGTGTCTGAAGCTTTCTTT. The full variable domain, in which reference TRBV7-9 and TRBJ1-1 provide the parts outside the CDR3, is DTGVSQNPRHKITKRGQNVTFRCDPISEHNRLYWYRQTLGQGPEFLTYFQNEAQLEKSRLLSDRFSAERPKGSFSTLEIQRTEQGDSAMYLCASSSQGYVSEAFFGQGTRLTVV.

CDR3 sequence (DNA): TGTGCAAGTCGCTTAATGGCTAGCGGGGGGAATGAGCAGTTCTTC. Translating gives CASRLMASGGNEQFF. The chain has TRBV12-2 and TRBJ2-1; the table calls TRBD2, which could not be checked here. TRBV12-2 is an annotated pseudogene. This CDR3 has 15 amino acids.

Here the CDR3 reads CASSQVQGGGNTIYF. The CDR3 DNA reads as TGCGCCAGCAGCCAAGTCCAGGGTGGTGGAAACACCATATATTTT. This rearrangement joins TRBV4-1 to TRBJ1-3; D may be TRBD1 (5 bases). Germline CDR1 is MGHRA and CDR2 is YSYEKL. Between the trimmed V and J ends, which lost 1 base and 3 bases, there was a span of 10 bases. The CDR3 contains 15 residues.

The chain couples TRBV30 to TRBJ1-5, with D uncertain. V lost 4 bases to trimming and J lost 2 bases, with 12 bases between them. The CDR3 length is 14 residues. In germline, CDR1 is GTSNPN, CDR2 SVGIG (reference sequence). The CDR3 loop is CAWIPERGNQPQHF. CDR3 nucleotide sequence: TGTGCCTGGATCCCTGAGCGCGGCAATCAGCCCCAGCATTTT.